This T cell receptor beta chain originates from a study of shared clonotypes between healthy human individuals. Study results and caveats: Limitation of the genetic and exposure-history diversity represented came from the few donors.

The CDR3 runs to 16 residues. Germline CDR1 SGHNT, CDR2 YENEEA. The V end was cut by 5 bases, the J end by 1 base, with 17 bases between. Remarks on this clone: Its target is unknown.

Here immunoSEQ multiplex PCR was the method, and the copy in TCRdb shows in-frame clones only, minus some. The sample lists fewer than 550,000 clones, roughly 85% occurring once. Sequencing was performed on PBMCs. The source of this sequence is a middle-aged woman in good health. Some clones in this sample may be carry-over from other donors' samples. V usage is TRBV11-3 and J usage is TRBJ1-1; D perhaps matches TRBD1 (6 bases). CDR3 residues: CASSPGIGTPNTEAFF. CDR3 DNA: TGTGCCAGCAGCCCCGGAATCGGGACACCGAACACTGAAGCTTTCTTT.